These 24 T cell receptor beta chains came from one sample sequenced in a study of T cells after posttransplantation cyclophosphamide. The method was immunoSEQ multiplex PCR; TCRdb's version includes in-frame clones alone and lacks a portion of them. This sample carries 36,000 or so clones, none of them present only once. The sequencing input was PBMCs. These receptors all come from a girl aged 10-17 years in good health, CMV-negative, and a related stem cell transplant donor.

V and J are TRBV18 and TRBJ2-2; the D gene is possibly TRBD2 (6 bases). CDR3 length: 15 residues. The germline CDR1 and CDR2 sequences are KGHSH and LQKENI. The ends were cut back, 3 bases at V and 4 bases at J, with 12 bases in the middle. CDR3 protein: CASSPNGGSTGELFF. CDR3 in DNA: TGTGCCAGCTCACCTAATGGGGGGAGCACCGGGGAGCTGTTTTTT.

The CDR3 region is CASSLAQSTDTQYF. The CDR3 nucleotides are TGTGCCAGCAGTTTAGCACAGTCCACAGATACGCAGTATTTT. This rearrangement joins TRBV27 to TRBJ2-3; D call uncertain. Germline V lookup: CDR1 MNHEY, CDR2 SMNVEV (reference sequence). V was cut by 2 bases and J by 2 bases, with 8 bases left in between. This CDR3 spans 14 amino acids.

This clone was observed at least ten times. J is TRBJ2-2 and V is TRBV6-5; a weak D match, TRBD1 (6 bases). The germline gives CDR1 MNHEY, CDR2 SVGAGI. V dropped 0 bases and J dropped 6 bases, with 11 bases sitting between them. This CDR3 comprises 15 residues. The CDR3 DNA reads TGTGCCAGCAGTTACTCGCTCCAGGGGTCCGGGGAGCTGTTTTTT. Protein product: CASSYSLQGSGELFF.

V gene TRBV9 combines with J gene TRBJ1-1; perhaps TRBD1 as D (5 bases). V was pared by 0 bases and J by 3 bases, with 18 bases between. The CDR3 consists of 17 residues. Looked up from germline, CDR1 is SGDLS and CDR2 is YYNGEE. The CDR3 sequence: CASSVDFGSGGYTEAFF. Written as DNA, the CDR3 is TGTGCCAGCAGCGTAGATTTCGGTTCCGGGGGGTACACTGAAGCTTTCTTT.

The CDR3 nucleotides read TGTGCCAGCAGCGTAGGAGTCGGGACAGGGGATCAGCCCCAGCATTTT. This gives the protein CASSVGVGTGDQPQHF. V usage is TRBV9 and J usage is TRBJ1-5; TRBD1 matches at 10 bases. Per the germline V gene, CDR1 is SGDLS and CDR2 is YYNGEE. The V segment lost 0 bases and the J segment 5 bases; nucleotides outside the gene matches: 5. The CDR3 covers 16 residues.

This clone was picked up many times. The rearrangement links TRBV7-9 to TRBJ2-5; no firm D call. CDR3 size: 13 residues. Per germline, CDR1 SEHNR and CDR2 FQNEAQ (reference sequence). V dropped 4 bases and J dropped 5 bases, with 11 bases sitting between them. The CDR3 bases are TGTGCCAGCAGCTCCGAATGGCTGGAGACCCAGTACTTC. It encodes CASSSEWLETQYF.

The chain joins TRBV7-9 to TRBJ2-2; possible D gene TRBD1, 6 bases. Germline CDR1 is SEHNR and CDR2 is FQNEAQ (reference sequence). The CDR3 runs to 15 residues. Trimming removed 5 bases at V and 5 bases at J, with 15 bases between. The CDR3 reads CASSHRTAWTGELFF. Here the CDR3 DNA reads TGTGCCAGCAGCCACCGGACAGCCTGGACCGGGGAGCTGTTTTTT.

This clone was seen at least ten times. The chain links TRBV5-6 to TRBJ1-5; perhaps TRBD1 as D (5 bases). CDR1 and CDR2 (germline): SGHDT, YYEEEE. Between the trimmed V and J ends, which lost 0 bases and 7 bases, there was a span of 11 bases. The CDR3 is 14 residues long. CDR3 DNA: TGTGCCAGCAGCTTGGGCAGGGTAGGGCAGCCCCAGCATTTT. This sequence encodes CASSLGRVGQPQHF. Full variable domain (rest looked up from reference TRBV5-6 and TRBJ1-5): DAGVTQSPTHLIKTRGQQVTLRCSPKSGHDTVSWYQQALGQGPQFIFQYYEEEERQRGNFPDRFSGHQFPNYSSELNVNALLLGDSALYLCASSLGRVGQPQHFGDGTRLSIL.

In its sample, this clone was seen many times. The chain is built from TRBV19 and TRBJ2-2; 10 bases agree with TRBD2. Unmatched junction bases numbered 3, after V lost 3 bases and J lost 5 bases. Per germline, CDR1 LNHDA and CDR2 SQIVND (reference sequence). This CDR3 region has 15 residues. CDR3 amino acids: CASSMGLASTGELFF. The CDR3 DNA reads TGTGCCAGTAGTATGGGACTAGCGAGTACCGGGGAGCTGTTTTTT.

The gene calls are TRBV28 and TRBJ1-2, with 7 bases fitting TRBD1. The CDR3 contains 14 residues. Trimming removed 3 bases from V and 2 bases from J; junction bases left unmatched: 3. Germline assignment: CDR1 MDHEN and CDR2 SYDVKM. The CDR3 sequence is CASSLRGRNYGYTF. The CDR3 DNA reads TGTGCCAGCAGTTTGAGGGGGCGAAACTATGGCTACACCTTC.

The gene calls are TRBV19 and TRBJ2-5, with D possibly TRBD2 on 7 matching bases. The tail of the sequence fits TRBJ2-7 better, so the J call may be wrong. CDR3 length equals 15 residues. Per germline, CDR1 LNHDA and CDR2 SQIVND (reference sequence). CDR3 protein: CASSPRGLAAGEQYF. The DNA of the CDR3 is TGTGCCAGTAGTCCCCGGGGGCTAGCGGCTGGCGAGCAGTACTTC.

This clone has ten or more counts. The gene calls are TRBV5-6 and TRBJ1-5, with 9 bases identical to TRBD1. The germline CDR1 and CDR2 sequences are SGHDT and YYEEEE. Unmatched junction bases numbered 3, after V lost 1 base and J lost 4 bases. CDR3 length equals 15 residues. The CDR3 region is CASSLRDRDNQPQHF. CDR3 in DNA: TGTGCCAGCAGCTTGAGGGACAGGGATAATCAGCCCCAGCATTTT.

This clone showed up just a few times. V and J are TRBV28 and TRBJ2-5, with D unclear. The end of the DNA is better explained by TRBJ2-7, so the J call may be wrong. This CDR3 spans 12 amino acids. CDR1 and CDR2 (germline): MDHEN, SYDVKM. This chain's CDR3 is CASSPPSYEQYF. In DNA, the CDR3 is TGTGCCAGCAGTCCGCCTAGCTACGAGCAGTACTTC.

This clone was seen many times. The chain employs TRBV18 and TRBJ2-2, with D tentatively TRBD1 (6 bases). Trimming shortened V by 6 bases and J by 6 bases, and 14 bases separated the two germline ends. Per the germline V gene, CDR1 is KGHSH and CDR2 is LQKENI. The CDR3 is 14 amino acids. The CDR3 region has the DNA TGTGCCAGCTCCCCAGTGCAGGGGCCCGGGGAGCTGTTTTTT. Its translation: CASSPVQGPGELFF.

The rearrangement links TRBV5-1 to TRBJ2-1; 8 positions match TRBD2. J gave up 5 bases and V 1 base, and 8 bases lay outside the gene matches. Per germline, CDR1 SGHRS and CDR2 YFSETQ. The CDR3 is made up of 16 amino acids. This CDR3 is CASSLRPGGPDNEQFF. The CDR3 coding sequence is TGCGCCAGCAGCTTGCGCCCGGGGGGGCCCGACAATGAGCAGTTCTTC.

This clone was seen many times. DNA of the CDR3: TGTGCCAGCAGCCTCTTTAGCAATCAGCCCCAGCATTTT. Amino acid sequence: CASSLFSNQPQHF. V gene TRBV6-5 combines with J gene TRBJ1-5; D gene uncertain. This CDR3 is 13 amino acids long. The germline V gene has CDR1 MNHEY and CDR2 SVGAGI. V shed 6 bases and J shed 0 bases, with 6 bases lying between them.

The V and J genes are TRBV28 and TRBJ1-1, with D tentatively TRBD1 (5 bases). V was trimmed by 6 bases and J by 10 bases, leaving 21 bases between them. The CDR3 is 14 amino acids. Germline V CDR1 and CDR2: MDHEN, SYDVKM. CDR3 loop: CASSPPHQGGVAFF. For the CDR3, the DNA is TGTGCCAGCAGCCCTCCCCACCAGGGTGGAGTAGCTTTCTTT.

This clone has a count of ten or more. The chain links TRBV5-6 to TRBJ2-1, with D possibly matching TRBD2 (7 bases). V was trimmed by 7 bases and J by 7 bases, leaving 15 bases between them. Per germline, CDR1 SGHDT and CDR2 YYEEEE. This CDR3 has 13 residues. In nucleotides, the CDR3 is TGTGCCAGCCTGGGGGGGGCAGTAAATGAGCAGTTCTTC. Translated, it gives CASLGGAVNEQFF. The full variable domain, completed using reference TRBV5-6 and TRBJ2-1, is DAGVTQSPTHLIKTRGQQVTLRCSPKSGHDTVSWYQQALGQGPQFIFQYYEEEERQRGNFPDRFSGHQFPNYSSELNVNALLLGDSALYLCASLGGAVNEQFFGPGTRLTVL.

The chain links TRBV5-6 to TRBJ2-7; 9 bases agree with TRBD1. The junction had 11 bases not matched to a gene; V was cut back by 1 base and J by 6 bases. Germline V lookup: CDR1 SGHDT, CDR2 YYEEEE. This CDR3 region has 16 residues. This chain's CDR3 is CASSLWGDRAVSEQYF. The DNA of the CDR3 is TGTGCCAGCAGCTTGTGGGGGGACAGGGCGGTAAGCGAGCAGTACTTC.

This CDR3 is CASSQVPFAADTQYF. The CDR3 DNA follows: TGCGCCAGCAGCCAAGTCCCATTTGCGGCAGATACGCAGTATTTT. The chain joins TRBV4-1 to TRBJ2-3; no definite D call. The V gene's germline CDR1 is MGHRA and CDR2 YSYEKL. This CDR3 contains 15 residues. With 1 base removed from V and 4 bases from J, the gap between germline ends came to 12 bases.

This clone has a handful of counts. V and J are TRBV6-5 and TRBJ2-5; TRBD1 agrees at 10 bases. The end of the DNA aligns better with TRBJ2-7, so the J call may be wrong. CDR1 and CDR2 (germline): MNHEY, SVGAGI. CDR3 size: 14 residues. CDR3 in amino acids: CASSYRDRGYEQYF. Here the CDR3 DNA reads TGTGCCAGCAGTTATCGGGACAGGGGCTACGAGCAGTACTTC.

This chain links TRBV12-5 with TRBJ2-1; tentatively, D is TRBD1 (6 bases). Germline CDR1 LGHNT, CDR2 FRNRAP. This CDR3 is built from 15 residues. V lost 0 bases, J lost 2 bases, and 8 bases lay in between. The CDR3 DNA is TGTGCTAGTGGTTTGGTAGGGACAACCTACAATGAGCAGTTCTTC. Amino acids: CASGLVGTTYNEQFF.

This clone was observed at least ten times. The chain has TRBV6-5 and TRBJ2-3; perhaps TRBD2 as D (5 bases). The CDR3 extends over 11 amino acids. The germline CDR1 and CDR2 sequences are MNHEY and SVGAGI. V lost 8 bases to trimming and J lost 6 bases, with 9 bases between them. CDR3 in amino acids: CASRRTDTQYF. The CDR3 bases are TGTGCCAGCCGGAGGACGGATACGCAGTATTTT.

The CDR3 loop is CASSLGTGGDNEQFF. The CDR3 bases are TGTGCCAGCAGTCTGGGGACAGGGGGAGACAATGAGCAGTTCTTC. The V call is TRBV27, the J call TRBJ2-1; 11 bases match TRBD1. The CDR3 length is 15 residues. Per the germline V gene, CDR1 is MNHEY and CDR2 is SMNVEV (reference sequence). Germline trimming cut 5 bases from V and 5 bases from J; bases unmatched to any gene: 5.